The rows below give T cell receptor beta chains drawn from one sample of a study of technical replicates of blood from a few donors. Only in-frame clones appear in the TCRdb table, and some are missing; sequencing was by immunoSEQ multiplex PCR. The repertoire consists of about 94,000 clones, with roughly 95% occurring once and the leading ten covering 0.36%. The sample taken for sequencing was T cells isolated from PBMCs. These receptors were collected from a human donor in good health. Each CDR3 is given with its conserved first and last residue. A D gene is named only where the DNA matches it firmly. Expanded clones get a size class; other rows say once, few or many, or leave the size out.

J gene	V gene	clone size	D gene	CDR3 DNA	CDR3 protein
TRBJ2-7	TRBV7-2	.	.	TGTGCCAGCAGCTGGAGGGTGGGTAGCGGATACGAGCAGTACTTT	CASSWRVGSGYEQYF
TRBJ2-1	TRBV18	.	.	TGTGCCAGCTCACCACGTTTCGGCGGGACTGGGGACAATGAGCAGTTCTTC	CASSPRFGGTGDNEQFF
TRBJ2-7	TRBV29-1	once	TRBD1	TGCAGCGTTGAAGGACAGGGCAGCTCCTACGAGCAGTACTTC	CSVEGQGSSYEQYF
TRBJ2-7	TRBV5-1	.	.	TGCGCCAGCAGCTTGATACAGGGCTACGAGCAGTACTTC	CASSLIQGYEQYF
TRBJ1-2	TRBV28	.	TRBD1	TGTGCCAGCAGTAATCCGGGACAGGTCTATGGCTACACCTTC	CASSNPGQVYGYTF
TRBJ2-1	TRBV7-2	.	.	TGTGCCAGCAGCTTATTGGGGAGAGAGGGTGAGCAGTTCTTC	CASSLLGREGEQFF
TRBJ2-7	TRBV27	.	.	TGTGCCAGCTTCACAACCGGGACAAGGGGATCCAACTACGAGCAGTACTTC	CASFTTGTRGSNYEQYF
TRBJ1-6	TRBV27	.	TRBD1	TGTGCCAGCAGTTCGACAGGGGGCAATTCACCCCTCCACTTT	CASSSTGGNSPLHF
TRBJ2-1	TRBV5-8	.	TRBD2	TGTGCCAGCAGCTTGGGCCGGGGGGTCAATGAGCAGTTCTTC	CASSLGRGVNEQFF
TRBJ2-1	TRBV4-2	.	.	TGTGCCAGCAGCCAAGACCAGAACAATGAGCAGTTCTTC	CASSQDQNNEQFF
TRBJ2-3	TRBV9	.	TRBD2	TGTGCCAGCAGCGTCCGGGGGGTGCCCACAGATACGCAGTATTTT	CASSVRGVPTDTQYF
TRBJ2-7	TRBV4-1	once	TRBD2	TGCGCCAGCAGCCAAGATTGGACTAGCGGGTCTAGCTCCTACGAGCAGTACTTC	CASSQDWTSGSSSYEQYF
TRBJ1-5	TRBV4-1	.	TRBD1	TGCGCCAGCAGCCCCCACCCTATACAGGGGAACAATCAGCCCCAGCATTTT	CASSPHPIQGNNQPQHF
TRBJ1-3	TRBV7-2	.	TRBD1	TGTGCCAGCGGAAGGGACAGGGGAAAATCTGGAAACACCATATATTTT	CASGRDRGKSGNTIYF
TRBJ2-7	TRBV27	.	TRBD1	TGTGCCAGCAGTGACGCAGGGGGCTCCTACGAGCAGTACTTC	CASSDAGGSYEQYF
TRBJ2-3	TRBV6-4	.	.	TGTGCCAGCGGACCACTACAGGGGAGGTTAACAGATACGCAGTATTTT	CASGPLQGRLTDTQYF
TRBJ1-5	TRBV6-1	.	.	TGTGCCAGCAGTACAGGTCGCAATCAGCCCCAGCATTTT	CASSTGRNQPQHF
TRBJ2-2	TRBV19	.	TRBD1	TGTGCCAGTAGTTGGGACAGGGAAACCACCGGGGAGCTGTTTTTT	CASSWDRETTGELFF
TRBJ2-5	TRBV14	.	TRBD2	TGTGCCAGCAGCCAGCCTCTAGCGGGAGTAGAGACCCAGTACTTC	CASSQPLAGVETQYF
TRBJ2-1	TRBV28	.	.	TGTGCCAGCAGTTTGACCTCGGGATCATACAATGAGCAGTTCTTC	CASSLTSGSYNEQFF
TRBJ1-3	TRBV5-8	.	TRBD1	TGTGCCAGCAGCTTTAGGGGGCCAGGAAACACCATATATTTT	CASSFRGPGNTIYF
TRBJ2-7	TRBV6-5	.	.	TGTGCCAGCAGTCGACAGCCCCCCGGAGAGCAGTACTTC	CASSRQPPGEQYF
TRBJ2-2	TRBV18	.	.	TGTGCCAGCTCACCCATCGGGAATACCGGGGAGCTGTTTTTT	CASSPIGNTGELFF
TRBJ2-1	TRBV7-8	once	TRBD2	TGTGCCAGCAGCCCGGGACTAGCGTCAAATGAGCAGTTCTTC	CASSPGLASNEQFF
TRBJ2-4	TRBV7-2	.	TRBD1	TGTGCCAGCAGCGCTCCGGGACAGGGGGTATCGGACAAAAACATTCAGTACTTC	CASSAPGQGVSDKNIQYF
TRBJ2-1	TRBV29-1	.	.	TGCAGCGTTGACCTGGAAGCGGCTTCGGTGTTCTTC	CSVDLEAASVFF
TRBJ1-2	TRBV19	.	TRBD1	TGTGCCAGTAGTCAGGGACAGGGGAGGGTCTATGGCTACACCTTC	CASSQGQGRVYGYTF